These T cell receptor beta chains were read from a single sample in a study of response to subunit inactivated influenza vaccine. MiXCR, applied by TCRdb to the RT-PCR reads, yields one record per CDR3 protein. In the table there are about 830,000 distinct CDR3 sequences, about 18% of which are singletons. This specimen consisted of PBMCs from blood, obtained 4 to 6 days after vaccination. These receptors all stem from a man aged 50-60 years who received an inactivated influenza vaccine. CDR3s include the opening cysteine and the closing phenylalanine or tryptophan. A D gene is named only where the DNA matches it firmly. Clone size is shown for a subset of rows, as once, few, many or a class of expanded clone.

CDR3 DNA,CDR3 protein,V gene,J gene,clone size,D gene
TGTGCCAGCAGTTACCCCGTCATGCGCGGGAGAAGCTCCTACAATGAGCAGTTCTTC,CASSYPVMRGRSSYNEQFF,TRBV6-2/TRBV6-3,TRBJ2-1,-,TRBD2
TGCAGCGTTGAAAGGGCACTAGCTGAGGCCTACAATGAGCAGTTCTTC,CSVERALAEAYNEQFF,TRBV29-1,TRBJ2-1,few,-
TGCAGTGCACTAACAGGGGGCGGAGATACGCAGTATTTT,CSALTGGGDTQYF,TRBV20-1,TRBJ2-3,few,TRBD1
TGTGCCAGCTTTCGGACACCTGGGGAGACCCAGTACTTC,CASFRTPGETQYF,TRBV12-3/TRBV12-4,TRBJ2-5,-,-
TGTGCCACCAGGGGCGGGGGCTACTACAATGAGCAGTTCTTC,CATRGGGYYNEQFF,TRBV15,TRBJ2-1,many,-
TGCGCCAGCAGCCAAGGTACAGCTCGGAATCAGCCCCAGCATTTT,CASSQGTARNQPQHF,TRBV4-1,TRBJ1-5,few,-
TGTGCCAGCAGCGCCTCAGACAGGGGCGCAACTAATGAAAAACTGTTTTTT,CASSASDRGATNEKLFF,TRBV7-8,TRBJ1-4,-,TRBD1
TGTGCCATCAGTGAGTCAGGGGGAGGTGGCTACACCTTC,CAISESGGGGYTF,TRBV10-3,TRBJ1-2,-,-
TGTGCCACCAGCCACGACAGGGGGTTAGCAGATACGCAGTATTTT,CATSHDRGLADTQYF,TRBV24-1,TRBJ2-3,few,TRBD1
TGTGCCAGCAGCGTAGGAGGGGGCACCCTCCAGATTAACTATGGCTACACCTTC,CASSVGGGTLQINYGYTF,TRBV9,TRBJ1-2,-,TRBD1
TGTGCCACCAGCAGGGGGATATCCGCGGGGTGGACTGAAGCTTTCTTT,CATSRGISAGWTEAFF,TRBV15,TRBJ1-1,-,-